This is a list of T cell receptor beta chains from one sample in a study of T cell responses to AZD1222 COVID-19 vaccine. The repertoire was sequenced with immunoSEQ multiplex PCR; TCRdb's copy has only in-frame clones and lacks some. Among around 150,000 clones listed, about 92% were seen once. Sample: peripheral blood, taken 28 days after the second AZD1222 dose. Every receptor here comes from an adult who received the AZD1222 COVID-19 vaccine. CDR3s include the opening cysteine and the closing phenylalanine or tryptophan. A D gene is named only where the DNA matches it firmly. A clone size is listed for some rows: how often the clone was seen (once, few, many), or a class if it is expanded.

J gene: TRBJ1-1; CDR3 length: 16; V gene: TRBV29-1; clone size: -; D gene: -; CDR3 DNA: TGCAGCGTTCCCCGGACCGGGACAAACATGAACACTGAAGCTTTCTTT; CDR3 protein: CSVPRTGTNMNTEAFF
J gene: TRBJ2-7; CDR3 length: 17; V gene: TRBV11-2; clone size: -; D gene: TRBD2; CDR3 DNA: TGTGCCAGCAGCTCCCGGACTAGCGGGAGTTACTCCTACGAGCAGTACTTC; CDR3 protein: CASSSRTSGSYSYEQYF
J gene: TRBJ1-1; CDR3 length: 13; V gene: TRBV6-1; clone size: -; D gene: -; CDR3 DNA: TGTGCCAGCAGTGAAGTAAGGGGGGCTGGTGCTTTCTTT; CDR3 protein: CASSEVRGAGAFF
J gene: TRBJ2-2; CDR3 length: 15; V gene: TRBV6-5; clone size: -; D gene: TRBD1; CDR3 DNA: TGTGCCAGCAGAACCGGACAGGTTGCGTCCGGGGAGCTGTTTTTT; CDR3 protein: CASRTGQVASGELFF
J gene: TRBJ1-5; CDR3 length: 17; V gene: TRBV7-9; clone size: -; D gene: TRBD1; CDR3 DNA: TGTGCCAGCAGACCCGGGGGACAGCCAGTTTTTTATCAGCCCCAGCATTTT; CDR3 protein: CASRPGGQPVFYQPQHF
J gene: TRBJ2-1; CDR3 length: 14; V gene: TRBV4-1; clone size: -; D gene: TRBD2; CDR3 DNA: TGCGCCAGCAGCCCGGGACTAGCAGGCAATGAGCAGTTCTTC; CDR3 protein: CASSPGLAGNEQFF
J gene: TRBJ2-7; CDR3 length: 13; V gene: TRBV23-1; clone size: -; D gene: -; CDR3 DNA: TGCGCCAGCAGTCAATCGAGGTCTGGCGAGCAGTACTTC; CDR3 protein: CASSQSRSGEQYF
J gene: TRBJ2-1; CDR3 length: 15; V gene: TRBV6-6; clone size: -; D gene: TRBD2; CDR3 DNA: TGTGCCAGCAAGGTTAGGGACGCGGGAGGACATGAGCAGTTCTTC; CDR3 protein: CASKVRDAGGHEQFF
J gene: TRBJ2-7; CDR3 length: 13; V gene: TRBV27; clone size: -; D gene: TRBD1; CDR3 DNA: TGTGCCAGCAATAAACAGGGGTTAGACGAGCAGTACTTC; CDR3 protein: CASNKQGLDEQYF
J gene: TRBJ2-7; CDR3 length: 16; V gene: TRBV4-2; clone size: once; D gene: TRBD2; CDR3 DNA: TGTGCCAGCAGCCAACCATGGACTAGCGGCTCCTACGAGCAGTACTTC; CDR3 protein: CASSQPWTSGSYEQYF
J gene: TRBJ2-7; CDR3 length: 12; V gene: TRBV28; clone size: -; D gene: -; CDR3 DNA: TGTGCCAGCAGTTTCTCCTCCTACGAGCAGTACTTC; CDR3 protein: CASSFSSYEQYF
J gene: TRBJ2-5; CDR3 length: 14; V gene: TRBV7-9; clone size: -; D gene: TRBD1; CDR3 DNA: TGTGCCAGCAGTACGAGGACAGGAGAAGAGACCCAGTACTTC; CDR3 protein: CASSTRTGEETQYF
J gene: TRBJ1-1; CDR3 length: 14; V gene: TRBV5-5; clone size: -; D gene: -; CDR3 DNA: TGTGCCAGCAGCTTGGCCGGGATTTTTACTGAAGCTTTCTTT; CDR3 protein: CASSLAGIFTEAFF
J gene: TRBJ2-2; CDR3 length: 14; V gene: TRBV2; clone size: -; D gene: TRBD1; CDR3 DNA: TGTGCCAGCAGAGCGGGACAGGGAGGCGGGGAGCTGTTTTTT; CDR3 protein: CASRAGQGGGELFF
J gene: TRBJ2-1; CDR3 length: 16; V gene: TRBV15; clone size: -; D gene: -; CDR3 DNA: TGTGCCACCAGCGATCCGGGACTCGGAAAGTACAATGAGCAGTTCTTC; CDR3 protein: CATSDPGLGKYNEQFF
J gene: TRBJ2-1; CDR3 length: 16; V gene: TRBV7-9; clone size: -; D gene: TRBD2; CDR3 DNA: TGTGCCAGCAGCTTGGGGACTAGCGGAAAAGACAATGAGCAGTTCTTC; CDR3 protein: CASSLGTSGKDNEQFF
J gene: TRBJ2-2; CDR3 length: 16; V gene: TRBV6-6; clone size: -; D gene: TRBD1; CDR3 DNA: TGTGCCAGCAGTCGTGCCGGGACAGAGCTTCCCGGGGAGCTGTTTTTT; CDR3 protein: CASSRAGTELPGELFF
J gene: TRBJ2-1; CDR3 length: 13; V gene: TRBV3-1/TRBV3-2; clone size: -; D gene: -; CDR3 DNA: TGTGCCAGCAGCCGTTCAGGATCTAATGAGCAGTTCTTC; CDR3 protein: CASSRSGSNEQFF
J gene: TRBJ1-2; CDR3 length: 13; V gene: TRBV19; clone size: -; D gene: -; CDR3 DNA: TGTGCCAGCAAAAAACAGGCTAACTATGGCTACACCTTC; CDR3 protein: CASKKQANYGYTF
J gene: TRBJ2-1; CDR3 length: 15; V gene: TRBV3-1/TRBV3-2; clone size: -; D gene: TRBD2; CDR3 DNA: TGTGCCAGCAGCCATCCCAGCGGGGGGGGAAATGAGCAGTTCTTC; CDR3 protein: CASSHPSGGGNEQFF
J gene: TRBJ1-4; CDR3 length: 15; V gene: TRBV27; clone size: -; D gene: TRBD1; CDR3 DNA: TGTGCCAGCAGTCTCGGACAGGGGAGTGGCGAAAAACTGTTTTTT; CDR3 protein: CASSLGQGSGEKLFF
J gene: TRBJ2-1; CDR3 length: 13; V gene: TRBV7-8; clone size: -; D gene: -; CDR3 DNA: TGTGCCAGCAGCTTAGGGCAGAACAATGAGCAGTTCTTC; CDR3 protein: CASSLGQNNEQFF
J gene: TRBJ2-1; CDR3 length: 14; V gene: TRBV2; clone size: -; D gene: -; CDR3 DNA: TGTGCCAGCACCCAGGGGGGGTCGGGCAATGAGCAGTTCTTC; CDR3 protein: CASTQGGSGNEQFF
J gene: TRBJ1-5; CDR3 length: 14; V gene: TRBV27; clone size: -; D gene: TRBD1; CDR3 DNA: TGTGCCAGCAGTCGGGCAGGGGGAGGTCAGCCCCAGCATTTT; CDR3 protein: CASSRAGGGQPQHF
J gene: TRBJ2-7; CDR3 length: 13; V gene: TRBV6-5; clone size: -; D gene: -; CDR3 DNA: TGTGCCAGCGCGACGGGGGAGGACTACGAGCAGTACTTC; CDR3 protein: CASATGEDYEQYF
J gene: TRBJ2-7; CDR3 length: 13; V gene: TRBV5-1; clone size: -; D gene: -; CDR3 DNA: TGCGCCAGCAGCTTGGAATGGGGGTACGAGCAGTACTTC; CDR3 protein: CASSLEWGYEQYF
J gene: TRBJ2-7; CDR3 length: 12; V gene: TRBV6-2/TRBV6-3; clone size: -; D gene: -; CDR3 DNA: TGTGCCAGCAGTTCCTTCATCTACGAGCAGTACTTC; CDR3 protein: CASSSFIYEQYF
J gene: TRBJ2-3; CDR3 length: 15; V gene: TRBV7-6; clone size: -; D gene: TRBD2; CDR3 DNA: TGTGCCAGCAGCTGGGGCGGGGGGGCGACAGATACGCAGTATTTT; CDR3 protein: CASSWGGGATDTQYF
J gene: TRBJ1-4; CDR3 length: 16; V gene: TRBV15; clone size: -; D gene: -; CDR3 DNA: TGTGCCACCAGCAGAGCGGGGCGGATAACTAATGAAAAACTGTTTTTT; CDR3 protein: CATSRAGRITNEKLFF
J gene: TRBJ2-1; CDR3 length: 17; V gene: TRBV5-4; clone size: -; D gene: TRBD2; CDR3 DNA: TGTGCCAGCAGCTTTCCTAGCGGGGGGGCAGGGTTAAATGAGCAGTTCTTC; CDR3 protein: CASSFPSGGAGLNEQFF
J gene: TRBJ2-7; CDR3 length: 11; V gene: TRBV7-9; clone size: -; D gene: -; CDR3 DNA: TGTGCCAGCAGCCCGGAGTACGAGCAGTACTTC; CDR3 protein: CASSPEYEQYF
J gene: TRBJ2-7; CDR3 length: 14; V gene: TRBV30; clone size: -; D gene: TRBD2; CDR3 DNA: TGTGCCTGGAGTGTAGGGACTAGCGGCGGCGAGCAGTACTTC; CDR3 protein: CAWSVGTSGGEQYF
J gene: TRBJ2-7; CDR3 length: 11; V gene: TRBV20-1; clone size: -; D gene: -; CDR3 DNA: TGCAGTGCTAGATCGCTTTACGAGCAGTACTTC; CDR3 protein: CSARSLYEQYF